The 8 T cell receptor beta chains reported below all come from one sample, sequenced in a study of shared clonotypes between healthy human individuals. Assay used: immunoSEQ multiplex PCR; TCRdb lists only in-frame clones, some missing. The profile shows about 980,000 clones, about 80% of them singletons. What was sequenced was memory CD4+ T cells sorted from blood. Indicated subset: CD45RA-negative fraction. The receptors stem from a man between 18 and 35 years old in good health.

The sample holds a few counts of this clone. The gene calls are TRBV7-8 and TRBJ2-3; D is unclear. Trimming shortened V by 1 base and J by 4 bases, and 6 bases separated the two germline ends. CDR3 length: 13 residues. CDR1 and CDR2 (germline): SGHVS, FQNEAQ. CDR3 DNA: TGTGCCAGCAGCTTAGAGGCCGCAGATACGCAGTATTTT. Its translation is CASSLEAADTQYF.

The chain carries TRBV28 and TRBJ1-2, with D perhaps TRBD1 (5 bases). V was shortened by 6 bases and J by 3 bases, with 23 bases between the two germline ends. The germline CDR1 and CDR2 sequences are MDHEN and SYDVKM. CDR3 size: 17 residues. The CDR3 bases are TGTGCCAGCAGACATCCGCCCAGGGTAATCGAGGACTATGGCTACACCTTC. Translating gives CASRHPPRVIEDYGYTF.

This sequence joins TRBV6-5 and TRBJ2-1; D assignment may be TRBD1 or TRBD2 (5 bases each). The CDR3 totals 15 residues. Germline V gene lookup returns CDR1 MNHEY and CDR2 SVGAGI. Trimming left V 5 bases short and J 5 bases short, with 16 bases between. CDR3: CASSRPGTFNNEQFF. For the CDR3, the DNA is TGTGCCAGCAGTAGACCCGGGACCTTCAACAATGAGCAGTTCTTC.

The CDR3 protein is CASSVRGFETQYF. DNA of the CDR3: TGTGCCAGCAGCGTGAGGGGTTTTGAGACCCAGTACTTC. The chain couples TRBV5-6 to TRBJ2-5; possibly TRBD1 or TRBD2 for D (5 bases each). Per the germline V gene, CDR1 is SGHDT and CDR2 is YYEEEE. CDR3 length equals 13 residues. V gave up 4 bases and J gave up 5 bases, with 12 bases separating them.

The chain joins TRBV7-8 to TRBJ2-7; 13 bases match TRBD2. CDR3 length: 16 amino acids. CDR1 is SGHVS, CDR2 FQNEAQ, per germline. The trim removed 1 base at V and 0 bases at J, leaving 0 bases unmatched. CDR3: CASSLGTSGSSYEQYF. CDR3 nucleotide sequence: TGTGCCAGCAGCTTAGGGACTAGCGGGAGCTCCTACGAGCAGTACTTC.

This clone has only one observation. The chain is built from TRBV19 and TRBJ1-1; D is unclear. CDR1 is LNHDA, CDR2 SQIVND, per germline (reference sequence). CDR3 length: 14 residues. The germline V and J ends were trimmed by 2 bases and 3 bases, with 10 bases remaining between them. CDR3 sequence: CASSIQAMYTEAFF. The DNA for the CDR3 is TGTGCCAGTAGTATACAGGCTATGTACACTGAAGCTTTCTTT.

This chain joins TRBV11-3 and TRBJ2-1; 12 bases agree with TRBD2. CDR3 length: 16 amino acids. Per the germline V gene, CDR1 is SGHNT and CDR2 is YENEEA. V shed 5 bases, J shed 7 bases, and the junction held 9 bases outside the gene matches. The CDR3 region is CASSPRTSGASNEQFF. The CDR3 DNA follows: TGTGCCAGCAGCCCGCGGACTAGCGGGGCCTCAAATGAGCAGTTCTTC.

This clone turned up a few times. The chain couples TRBV5-1 to TRBJ1-1; D is undetermined. Between the trimmed V and J ends, which lost 7 bases and 1 base, there was a span of 14 bases. Germline V lookup: CDR1 SGHRS, CDR2 YFSETQ. The CDR3 sequence is 14 residues long. CDR3 nucleotides: TGCGCCAGCTCAATAATAGCGGAGAACACTGAAGCTTTCTTT. This sequence encodes CASSIIAENTEAFF. Combining the CDR3 with reference TRBV5-1 and TRBJ1-1 gives the whole variable domain KAGVTQTPRYLIKTRGQQVTLSCSPISGHRSVSWYQQTPGQGLQFLFEYFSETQRNKGNFPGRFSGRQFSNSRSEMNVSTLELGDSALYLCASSIIAENTEAFFGQGTRLTVV.